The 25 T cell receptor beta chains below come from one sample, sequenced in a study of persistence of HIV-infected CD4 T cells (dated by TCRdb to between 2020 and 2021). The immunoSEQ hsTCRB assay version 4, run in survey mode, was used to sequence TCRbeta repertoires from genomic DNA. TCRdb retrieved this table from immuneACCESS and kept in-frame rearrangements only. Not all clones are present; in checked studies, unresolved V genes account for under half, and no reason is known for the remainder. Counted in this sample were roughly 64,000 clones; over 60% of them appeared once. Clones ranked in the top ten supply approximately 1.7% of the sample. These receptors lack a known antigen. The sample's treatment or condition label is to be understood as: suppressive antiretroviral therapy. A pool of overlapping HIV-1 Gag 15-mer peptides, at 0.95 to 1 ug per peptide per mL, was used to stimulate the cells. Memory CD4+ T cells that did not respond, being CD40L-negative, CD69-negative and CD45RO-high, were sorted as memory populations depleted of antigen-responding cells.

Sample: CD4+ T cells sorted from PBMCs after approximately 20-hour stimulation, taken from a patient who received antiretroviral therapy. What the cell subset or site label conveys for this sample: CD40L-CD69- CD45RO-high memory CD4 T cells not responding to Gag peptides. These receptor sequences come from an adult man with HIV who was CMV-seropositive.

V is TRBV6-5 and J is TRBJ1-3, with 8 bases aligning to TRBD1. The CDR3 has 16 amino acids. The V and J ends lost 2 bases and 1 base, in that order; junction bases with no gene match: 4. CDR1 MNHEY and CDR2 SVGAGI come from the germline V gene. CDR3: CASSYQGQGSGNTIYF. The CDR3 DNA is TGTGCCAGCAGTTACCAAGGACAGGGATCTGGAAACACCATATATTTT.

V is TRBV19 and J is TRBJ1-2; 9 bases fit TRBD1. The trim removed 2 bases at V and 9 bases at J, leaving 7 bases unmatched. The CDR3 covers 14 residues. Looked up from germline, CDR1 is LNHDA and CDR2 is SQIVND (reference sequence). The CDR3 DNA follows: TGTGCCAGTAGTATACCGGGACAGGGCCGCAGCTACACCTTC. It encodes CASSIPGQGRSYTF.

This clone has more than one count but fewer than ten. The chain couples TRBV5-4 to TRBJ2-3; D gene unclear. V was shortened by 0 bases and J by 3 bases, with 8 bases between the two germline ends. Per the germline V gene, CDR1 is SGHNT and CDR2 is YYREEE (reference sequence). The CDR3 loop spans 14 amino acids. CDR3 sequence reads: CASSLERPTDTQYF. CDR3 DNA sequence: TGTGCCAGCAGCTTGGAAAGGCCGACAGATACGCAGTATTTT.

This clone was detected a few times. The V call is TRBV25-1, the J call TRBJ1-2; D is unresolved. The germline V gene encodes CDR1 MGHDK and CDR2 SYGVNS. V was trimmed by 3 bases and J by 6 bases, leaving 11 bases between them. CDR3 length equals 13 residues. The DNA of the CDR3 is TGTGCCAGCAGTGACGGAGGGCTAAATGGCTACACCTTC. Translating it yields CASSDGGLNGYTF.

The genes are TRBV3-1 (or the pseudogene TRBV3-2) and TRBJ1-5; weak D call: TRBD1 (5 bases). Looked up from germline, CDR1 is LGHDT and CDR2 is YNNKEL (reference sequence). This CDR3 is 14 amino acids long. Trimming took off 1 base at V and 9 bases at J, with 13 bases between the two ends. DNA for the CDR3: TGTGCCAGCAGCCAAGGGACCTCCGGGGGGCCCCAGCATTTT. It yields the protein CASSQGTSGGPQHF.

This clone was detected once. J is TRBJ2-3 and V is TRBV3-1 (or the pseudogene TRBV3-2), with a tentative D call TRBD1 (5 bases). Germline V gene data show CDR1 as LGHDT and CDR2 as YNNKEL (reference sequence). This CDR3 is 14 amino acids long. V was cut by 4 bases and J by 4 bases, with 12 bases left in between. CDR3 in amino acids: CASSPTRVADTQYF. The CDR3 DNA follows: TGTGCCAGCAGCCCCACCAGGGTCGCAGATACGCAGTATTTT.

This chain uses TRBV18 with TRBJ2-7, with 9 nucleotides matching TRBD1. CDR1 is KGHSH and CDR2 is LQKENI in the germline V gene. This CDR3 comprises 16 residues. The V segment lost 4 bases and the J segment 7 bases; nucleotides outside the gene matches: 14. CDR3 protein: CASSLGTGRVLDEQYF. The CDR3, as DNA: TGTGCCAGCTCACTCGGGACAGGGAGAGTTCTAGATGAGCAGTACTTC.

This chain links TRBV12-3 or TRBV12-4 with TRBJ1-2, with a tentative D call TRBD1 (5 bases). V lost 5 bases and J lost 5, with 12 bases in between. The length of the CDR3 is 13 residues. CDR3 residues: CASSPTGGYGYTF. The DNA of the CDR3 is TGTGCCAGCAGTCCTACCGGGGGTTATGGCTACACCTTC.

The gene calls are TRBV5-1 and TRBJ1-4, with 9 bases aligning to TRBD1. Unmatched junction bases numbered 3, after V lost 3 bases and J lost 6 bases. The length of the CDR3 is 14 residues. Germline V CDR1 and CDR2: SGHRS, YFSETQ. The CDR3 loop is CASSSWTGDEKLFF. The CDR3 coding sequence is TGCGCCAGCAGCTCATGGACAGGGGATGAAAAACTGTTTTTT.

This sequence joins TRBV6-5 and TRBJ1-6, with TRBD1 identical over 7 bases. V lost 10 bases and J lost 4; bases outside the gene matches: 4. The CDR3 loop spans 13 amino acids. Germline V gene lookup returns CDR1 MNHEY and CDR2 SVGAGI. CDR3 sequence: CATQGQYNSPLHF. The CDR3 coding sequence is TGTGCCACCCAGGGACAGTATAATTCACCCCTCCACTTT.

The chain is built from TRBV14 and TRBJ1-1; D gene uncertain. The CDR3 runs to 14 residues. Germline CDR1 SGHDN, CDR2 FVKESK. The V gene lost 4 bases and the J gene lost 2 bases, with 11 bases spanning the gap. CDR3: CASSRVAGNTEAFF. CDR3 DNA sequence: TGTGCCAGCAGCCGGGTAGCAGGCAACACTGAAGCTTTCTTT.

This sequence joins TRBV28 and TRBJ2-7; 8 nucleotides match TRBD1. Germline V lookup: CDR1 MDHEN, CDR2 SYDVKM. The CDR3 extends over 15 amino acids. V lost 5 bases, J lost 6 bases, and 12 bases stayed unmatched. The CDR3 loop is CASSKTGTGNGEQYF. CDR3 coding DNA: TGTGCCAGCAGTAAAACCGGGACAGGTAACGGCGAGCAGTACTTC.

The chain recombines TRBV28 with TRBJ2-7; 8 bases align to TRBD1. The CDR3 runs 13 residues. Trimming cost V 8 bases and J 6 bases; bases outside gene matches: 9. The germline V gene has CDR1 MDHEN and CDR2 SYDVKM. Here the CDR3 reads CASLGQGQREQYF. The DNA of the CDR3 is TGTGCCAGCCTAGGACAGGGTCAGCGCGAGCAGTACTTC.

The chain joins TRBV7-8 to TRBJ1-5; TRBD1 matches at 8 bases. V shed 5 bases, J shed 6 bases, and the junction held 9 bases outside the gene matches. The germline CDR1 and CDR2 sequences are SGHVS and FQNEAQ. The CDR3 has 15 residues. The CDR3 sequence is CASSQGTGGGQPQHF. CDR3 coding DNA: TGTGCCAGCAGCCAGGGGACAGGTGGGGGTCAGCCCCAGCATTTT.

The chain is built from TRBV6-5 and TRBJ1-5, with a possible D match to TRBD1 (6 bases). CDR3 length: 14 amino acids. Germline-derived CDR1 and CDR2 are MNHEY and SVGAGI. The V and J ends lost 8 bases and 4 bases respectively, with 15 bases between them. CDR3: CASARTEGNQPQHF. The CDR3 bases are TGTGCCAGCGCGCGGACAGAGGGGAATCAGCCCCAGCATTTT.

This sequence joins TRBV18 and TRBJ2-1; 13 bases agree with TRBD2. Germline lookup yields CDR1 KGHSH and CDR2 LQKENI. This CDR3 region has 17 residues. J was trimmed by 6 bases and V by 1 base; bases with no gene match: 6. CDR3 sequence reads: CASSPRITSGGANEQFF. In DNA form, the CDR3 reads TGTGCCAGCTCACCACGAATTACTAGCGGGGGGGCCAATGAGCAGTTCTTC.

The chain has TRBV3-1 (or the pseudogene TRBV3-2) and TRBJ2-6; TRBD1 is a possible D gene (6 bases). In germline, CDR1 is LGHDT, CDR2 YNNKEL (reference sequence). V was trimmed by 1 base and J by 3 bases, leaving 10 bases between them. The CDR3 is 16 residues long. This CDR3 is CASSQGYRVGANVLTF. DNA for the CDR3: TGTGCCAGCAGCCAAGGGTACAGGGTTGGGGCCAACGTCCTGACTTTC.

CDR3 coding DNA: TGTGCCAGCAGTTGGGACAGCAGGGTCGGTAATTCACCCCTCCACTTT. Protein sequence: CASSWDSRVGNSPLHF. The gene calls are TRBV27 and TRBJ1-6, with 7 bases matching TRBD1. V gave up 4 bases and J gave up 6 bases; unmatched junction bases: 9. The CDR3 is 16 amino acids. Germline V gene data show CDR1 as MNHEY and CDR2 as SMNVEV (reference sequence).

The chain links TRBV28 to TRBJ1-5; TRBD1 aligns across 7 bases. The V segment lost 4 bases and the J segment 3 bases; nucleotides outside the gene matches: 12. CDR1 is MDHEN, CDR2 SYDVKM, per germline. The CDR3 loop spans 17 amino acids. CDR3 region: CASSSTRTGRLNQPQHF. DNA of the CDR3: TGTGCCAGCAGTTCCACCCGGACAGGACGCCTCAATCAGCCCCAGCATTTT.

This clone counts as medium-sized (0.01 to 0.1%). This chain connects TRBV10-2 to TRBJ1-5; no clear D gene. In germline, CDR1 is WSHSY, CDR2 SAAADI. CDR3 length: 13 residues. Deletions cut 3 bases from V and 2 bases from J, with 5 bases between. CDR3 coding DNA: TGCGCCAGCAGTGAAGACCGCAATCAGCCCCAGCATTTT. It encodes CASSEDRNQPQHF.

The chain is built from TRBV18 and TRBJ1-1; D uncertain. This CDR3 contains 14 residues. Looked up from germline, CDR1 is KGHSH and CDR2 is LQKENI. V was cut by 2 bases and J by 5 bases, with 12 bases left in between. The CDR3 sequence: CASSPAGGRTEAFF. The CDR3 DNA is TGTGCCAGCTCACCAGCGGGCGGGAGAACTGAAGCTTTCTTT. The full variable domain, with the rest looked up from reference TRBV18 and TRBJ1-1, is NAGVMQNPRHLVRRRGQEARLRCSPMKGHSHVYWYRQLPEEGLKFMVYLQKENIIDESGMPKERFSAEFPKEGPSILRIQQVVRGDSAAYFCASSPAGGRTEAFFGQGTRLTVV.

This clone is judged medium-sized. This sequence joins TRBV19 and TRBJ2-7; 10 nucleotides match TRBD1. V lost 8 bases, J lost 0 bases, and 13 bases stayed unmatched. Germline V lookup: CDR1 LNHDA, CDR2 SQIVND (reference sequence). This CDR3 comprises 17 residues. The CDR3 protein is CASDPGQGSISSYEQYF. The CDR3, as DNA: TGTGCCAGTGATCCGGGACAGGGGTCTATTAGCTCCTACGAGCAGTACTTC.

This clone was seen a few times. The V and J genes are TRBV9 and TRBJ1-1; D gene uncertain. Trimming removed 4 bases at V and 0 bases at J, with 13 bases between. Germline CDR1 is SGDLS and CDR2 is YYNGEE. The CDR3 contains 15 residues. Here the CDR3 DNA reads TGTGCCAGCAGCCCCGCGGGAGGCCTGAACACTGAAGCTTTCTTT. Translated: CASSPAGGLNTEAFF.

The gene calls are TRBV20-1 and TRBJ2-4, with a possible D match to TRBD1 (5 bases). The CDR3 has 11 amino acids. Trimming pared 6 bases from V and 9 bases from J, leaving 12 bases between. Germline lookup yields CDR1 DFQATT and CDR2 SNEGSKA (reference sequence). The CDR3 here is CSARWGSIQYF. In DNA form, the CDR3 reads TGCAGTGCCCGCTGGGGCAGCATTCAGTACTTC.

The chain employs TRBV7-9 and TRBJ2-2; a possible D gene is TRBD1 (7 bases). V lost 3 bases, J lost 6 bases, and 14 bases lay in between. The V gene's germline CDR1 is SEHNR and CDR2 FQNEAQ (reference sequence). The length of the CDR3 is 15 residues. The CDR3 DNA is TGTGCCAGCAGCTTCCAGGGGGGTTTATCCGGGGAGCTGTTTTTT. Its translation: CASSFQGGLSGELFF.